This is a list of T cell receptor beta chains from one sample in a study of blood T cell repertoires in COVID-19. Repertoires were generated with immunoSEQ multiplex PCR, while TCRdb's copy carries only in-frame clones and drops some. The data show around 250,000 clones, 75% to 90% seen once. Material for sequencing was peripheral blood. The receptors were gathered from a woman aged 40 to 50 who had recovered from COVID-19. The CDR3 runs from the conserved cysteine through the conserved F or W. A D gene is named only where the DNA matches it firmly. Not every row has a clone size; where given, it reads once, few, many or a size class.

cdr3_nt: TGCAGTGCTAGTTCTCGGGAGGGCCCCGATACGCAGTATTTT
cdr3_aa: CSASSREGPDTQYF
d_call: TRBD2
clone_size: .
j_call: TRBJ2-3
cdr3_length: 14
v_call: TRBV20-1

cdr3_nt: TGTGCCAACCCCCCCCGGGGTAGCCACGAGCAGTACTTC
cdr3_aa: CANPPRGSHEQYF
d_call: .
clone_size: .
j_call: TRBJ2-7
cdr3_length: 13
v_call: TRBV27

cdr3_nt: TGTGCCAGCAGCATACAGGGACTAGCGATCAACACCGGGGAGCTGTTTTTT
cdr3_aa: CASSIQGLAINTGELFF
d_call: TRBD2
clone_size: .
j_call: TRBJ2-2
cdr3_length: 17
v_call: TRBV11-2

cdr3_nt: TGTGCCAGCAGCCCGCCAGAGGGCCGGGAGGTGGAGACCCAGTACTTC
cdr3_aa: CASSPPEGREVETQYF
d_call: TRBD2
clone_size: .
j_call: TRBJ2-5
cdr3_length: 16
v_call: TRBV7-9

cdr3_nt: TGTGCCAGCAGTTACGAGACAGGGTTTCACACTGAAGCTTTCTTT
cdr3_aa: CASSYETGFHTEAFF
d_call: TRBD1
clone_size: .
j_call: TRBJ1-1
cdr3_length: 15
v_call: TRBV6-5

cdr3_nt: TGCGCCAGCAGTCAATTCCCCTTACTAGCGGGAGGGCCCGGCGTAACCGGGGAGCTGTTTTTT
cdr3_aa: CASSQFPLLAGGPGVTGELFF
d_call: TRBD2
clone_size: .
j_call: TRBJ2-2
cdr3_length: 21
v_call: TRBV23-1

cdr3_nt: TGTGCCAGCAGCTTAGACCCGGAGCCCAGGGGTAATTCACCCCTCCACTTT
cdr3_aa: CASSLDPEPRGNSPLHF
d_call: .
clone_size: .
j_call: TRBJ1-6
cdr3_length: 17
v_call: TRBV7-8

cdr3_nt: TGTGCCTGGGGACCTGGACAGCGGTGGGAGACCCAGTACTTC
cdr3_aa: CAWGPGQRWETQYF
d_call: .
clone_size: once
j_call: TRBJ2-5
cdr3_length: 14
v_call: TRBV30

cdr3_nt: TGTGCCAGCAGTTTAGACAAACAAGACACTGAAGCTTTCTTT
cdr3_aa: CASSLDKQDTEAFF
d_call: .
clone_size: .
j_call: TRBJ1-1
cdr3_length: 14
v_call: TRBV28

cdr3_nt: TGTGCCAGCAGCCAATCACAAGAGACCCAGTACTTC
cdr3_aa: CASSQSQETQYF
d_call: .
clone_size: .
j_call: TRBJ2-5
cdr3_length: 12
v_call: TRBV14

cdr3_nt: TGTGCCAGCAGTTTATTGGCAGGAAAAACTGAAGCTTTCTTT
cdr3_aa: CASSLLAGKTEAFF
d_call: .
clone_size: .
j_call: TRBJ1-1
cdr3_length: 14
v_call: TRBV27

cdr3_nt: TGTGCCAGCTCACCACAGGGGCTGGGTAATCAGCCCCAGCATTTT
cdr3_aa: CASSPQGLGNQPQHF
d_call: .
clone_size: .
j_call: TRBJ1-5
cdr3_length: 15
v_call: TRBV18

cdr3_nt: TGTGCCAGCAGTGAAGCGCGGACAGAAAATCAGCCCCAGCATTTT
cdr3_aa: CASSEARTENQPQHF
d_call: .
clone_size: once
j_call: TRBJ1-5
cdr3_length: 15
v_call: TRBV6-1

cdr3_nt: TGTGCCAGCAGCCAAGTAATTTGGGCTAGCGGAAATCAAGAGACCCAGTACTTC
cdr3_aa: CASSQVIWASGNQETQYF
d_call: TRBD2
clone_size: .
j_call: TRBJ2-5
cdr3_length: 18
v_call: TRBV3-1/TRBV3-2

cdr3_nt: TGTGCCAGCAGCTTAGAGGCGCGCGGGAAGTTTACCGGGGAGCTGTTTTTT
cdr3_aa: CASSLEARGKFTGELFF
d_call: .
clone_size: .
j_call: TRBJ2-2
cdr3_length: 17
v_call: TRBV7-7

cdr3_nt: TGTGCCAGCAGGGCTAGCGGGATGCTAAAGAATGAGCAGTTCTTC
cdr3_aa: CASRASGMLKNEQFF
d_call: TRBD2
clone_size: .
j_call: TRBJ2-1
cdr3_length: 15
v_call: TRBV7-2

cdr3_nt: TGTGCCAGCAAGGGGACAGTCAGCAATCAGCCCCAGCATTTT
cdr3_aa: CASKGTVSNQPQHF
d_call: TRBD1
clone_size: once
j_call: TRBJ1-5
cdr3_length: 14
v_call: TRBV2

cdr3_nt: TGTGCCAGCAGCTCTCACAGCGGGAGCTACGAGCAGTACTTC
cdr3_aa: CASSSHSGSYEQYF
d_call: TRBD2
clone_size: .
j_call: TRBJ2-7
cdr3_length: 14
v_call: TRBV7-9

cdr3_nt: TGCGCCAGCAGCTTGGGAGGCGATGAGCAGTTCTTC
cdr3_aa: CASSLGGDEQFF
d_call: .
clone_size: .
j_call: TRBJ2-1
cdr3_length: 12
v_call: TRBV5-1

cdr3_nt: TGTGCCAGCAGGCGGTATGTGAATAGCAATCAGCCCCAGCATTTT
cdr3_aa: CASRRYVNSNQPQHF
d_call: .
clone_size: few
j_call: TRBJ1-5
cdr3_length: 15
v_call: TRBV28

cdr3_nt: TGCGCCAGCAGCGTAGGACAGGACTCAAATGAAAAACTGTTTTTT
cdr3_aa: CASSVGQDSNEKLFF
d_call: TRBD1
clone_size: .
j_call: TRBJ1-4
cdr3_length: 15
v_call: TRBV5-1

cdr3_nt: TGTGCCAGCAGTGAATCGGCGGGAGCGACCTACGAGCAGTACTTC
cdr3_aa: CASSESAGATYEQYF
d_call: TRBD2
clone_size: .
j_call: TRBJ2-7
cdr3_length: 15
v_call: TRBV2

cdr3_nt: TGTGCCAGCAGCTCAACAGAGTCTGGAAACACCATATATTTT
cdr3_aa: CASSSTESGNTIYF
d_call: .
clone_size: .
j_call: TRBJ1-3
cdr3_length: 14
v_call: TRBV7-9

cdr3_nt: TGTGCCAGCAGCGGAGCCCGGAGCGGAAGGGACACCGGGGAGCTGTTTTTT
cdr3_aa: CASSGARSGRDTGELFF
d_call: .
clone_size: .
j_call: TRBJ2-2
cdr3_length: 17
v_call: TRBV9

cdr3_nt: TGTGCCAGCAGTTCCGCGGACAGGCCTAACTATGGCTACACCTTC
cdr3_aa: CASSSADRPNYGYTF
d_call: TRBD1
clone_size: .
j_call: TRBJ1-2
cdr3_length: 15
v_call: TRBV6-1

cdr3_nt: TGTGCCAGCAGCTTAGAGGGCCGCCGGGATGAAAAACTGTTTTTT
cdr3_aa: CASSLEGRRDEKLFF
d_call: .
clone_size: .
j_call: TRBJ1-4
cdr3_length: 15
v_call: TRBV5-8

cdr3_nt: TGTGCCTGGAGCCGCGCCCCAGGGTTCACCGGGGAGCTGTTTTTT
cdr3_aa: CAWSRAPGFTGELFF
d_call: .
clone_size: .
j_call: TRBJ2-2
cdr3_length: 15
v_call: TRBV30

cdr3_nt: TGTGCCAGCAGCTTGACAGGGTCCGAGACCCAGTACTTC
cdr3_aa: CASSLTGSETQYF
d_call: .
clone_size: .
j_call: TRBJ2-5
cdr3_length: 13
v_call: TRBV5-8

cdr3_nt: TGCGCCAGCAGCCAAGTAAATCCAGCGCCGAACACTGAAGCTTTCTTT
cdr3_aa: CASSQVNPAPNTEAFF
d_call: .
clone_size: .
j_call: TRBJ1-1
cdr3_length: 16
v_call: TRBV4-1

cdr3_nt: TGTGCCAGCAGAGGGCCCGGGACAGGGGCTGCAGGGGCCAACGTCCTGACTTTC
cdr3_aa: CASRGPGTGAAGANVLTF
d_call: TRBD1
clone_size: .
j_call: TRBJ2-6
cdr3_length: 18
v_call: TRBV27

cdr3_nt: TGTGCCAGCAGCCCCCAGGGAGGCGGGACCACCAATGAGCAGTTCTTC
cdr3_aa: CASSPQGGGTTNEQFF
d_call: .
clone_size: .
j_call: TRBJ2-1
cdr3_length: 16
v_call: TRBV9

cdr3_nt: TGTGCCAGCAGTTTCTTTTCTCAGCGGGGTTCACAAGAGACCCAGTACTTC
cdr3_aa: CASSFFSQRGSQETQYF
d_call: TRBD2
clone_size: .
j_call: TRBJ2-5
cdr3_length: 17
v_call: TRBV28

cdr3_nt: TGTGCCAGCATCGGGGGGCGATTGCACTACAATGAGCAGTTCTTC
cdr3_aa: CASIGGRLHYNEQFF
d_call: .
clone_size: .
j_call: TRBJ2-1
cdr3_length: 15
v_call: TRBV27

cdr3_nt: TGTGCCAGCAGACGACAGGGGGCGTTCGACGAGCAGTACTTC
cdr3_aa: CASRRQGAFDEQYF
d_call: TRBD1
clone_size: .
j_call: TRBJ2-7
cdr3_length: 14
v_call: TRBV2

cdr3_nt: TGTGCCAGCAGTGGAAAACTAGCGGGAGGGACAGATACGCAGTATTTT
cdr3_aa: CASSGKLAGGTDTQYF
d_call: TRBD2
clone_size: .
j_call: TRBJ2-3
cdr3_length: 16
v_call: TRBV6-1

cdr3_nt: TGTGCCACCAGTGATCACCCCGGGACAGGGGATGAAAAACTGTTTTTT
cdr3_aa: CATSDHPGTGDEKLFF
d_call: TRBD1
clone_size: .
j_call: TRBJ1-4
cdr3_length: 16
v_call: TRBV24-1

cdr3_nt: TGTGCCAGCAGTATCTCAGGTGGCAAAAACATTCAGTACTTC
cdr3_aa: CASSISGGKNIQYF
d_call: .
clone_size: .
j_call: TRBJ2-4
cdr3_length: 14
v_call: TRBV28

cdr3_nt: TGTGCCAGCAGTGACTGGACAGGGGATGAGCAGTTCTTC
cdr3_aa: CASSDWTGDEQFF
d_call: TRBD1
clone_size: .
j_call: TRBJ2-1
cdr3_length: 13
v_call: TRBV2

cdr3_nt: TGTGCCAGCAGTCCGTTAGCGGGTGCGGGCTACGAGCAGTACTTC
cdr3_aa: CASSPLAGAGYEQYF
d_call: TRBD2
clone_size: .
j_call: TRBJ2-7
cdr3_length: 15
v_call: TRBV6-5

cdr3_nt: TGTGCTAGTGGTTTGGTACGGGAGACCCAGTACTTC
cdr3_aa: CASGLVRETQYF
d_call: .
clone_size: .
j_call: TRBJ2-5
cdr3_length: 12
v_call: TRBV12-5